This entry describes one T cell receptor beta chain. The data derive from a study of glioma-infiltrating T cells after dendritic cell vaccination. In the study overall: Dendritic cell vaccination trial patients had either newly diagnosed or recurrent glioblastoma.

Data came from immunoSEQ multiplex PCR; TCRdb stores just in-frame clones and leaves some out. The sample consists of about 76,000 clones, more than 75% of them appearing once. The junction had 14 bases not matched to a gene; V was cut back by 3 bases and J by 13 bases. The CDR3 has 18 amino acids. The germline gives CDR1 MGHRA, CDR2 YSYEKL. Indicated time point: after dendritic cell vaccination, including at tumor progression/relapse. Isocitrate dehydrogenase mutation was absent in all glioblastoma patients. The specimen was blood, collected after dendritic cell vaccination. The gene calls are TRBV4-1 and TRBJ2-2; the match to TRBD2 covers 16 bases. The receptor comes from a human donor with glioblastoma. The CDR3 sequence: CASSHDSPGLAGGVALFF. DNA of the CDR3: TGCGCCAGCAGCCATGACTCTCCGGGACTAGCGGGGGGGGTAGCGCTGTTTTTT.